This TCR beta chain was recorded in a study of cytomegalovirus exposure and HLA in healthy donors. Unrecorded immune exposures were likely, despite nominal health at sampling. The study ran its PCR with 60 Vbeta and 13 Jbeta primers. Produced via immunoSEQ multiplex PCR; TCRdb's table is partial and in-frame only. The sample has 100,000 to 150,000 clones; roughly 80% are singletons. The CDR3 is 15 residues long. The ends were cut back, 3 bases at V and 7 bases at J, with 16 bases in the middle. Looked up from germline, CDR1 is ENHRY and CDR2 is SYGVKD. The rearrangement uses TRBV10-3 and TRBJ1-5, with D possibly matching TRBD1 (6 bases). Sequenced sample: PBMCs. The clonotype originates from a man aged 18-30 years in good health and CMV-seropositive. The DNA for the CDR3 is TGTGCCATCAGTGACCCCACAGGGTTGGGACAGCCCCAGCATTTT. Encoded protein: CAISDPTGLGQPQHF.